This T cell receptor beta chain was identified during a study of CD8+CD57+ T cells in acquired aplastic anemia. Profiling that covered TCR beta VDJ and CDR3 relied on genomic DNA as its template. TCRdb reprocessed the reads via MiXCR and lists one record per CDR3 protein. The table lists some 120,000 distinct CDR3 sequences, over 30% of them singletons, with over 2% in the top ten. This clonotype was seen ten or more times. The antigen remains unidentified. Study findings and constraints: Patients and healthy controls showed no significant CD8+ Simpson's diversity difference.

Sequencing was done on patients that had shown CD8+CD57+ cell expansion by flow cytometry. The sequenced material came from sorted CD4+, CD8+, or CD8+CD57+ T cells (not recorded which) from PBMCs. This clonotype originated in a human donor with aplastic anemia.

CDR3 sequence: CASSLVFYGTTAANTGELFF. As DNA, the CDR3 is TGTGCCAGCAGCTTAGTATTCTACGGGACCACCGCTGCGAACACCGGGGAGCTGTTTTTT. The V call is TRBV7-6, the J call TRBJ2-2; the D call may be TRBD1 or TRBD2 (5 bases each). V was shortened by 1 base and J by 0 bases, with 21 bases between the two germline ends. The CDR3 runs 20 residues. In germline, CDR1 is SGHVS, CDR2 FNYEAQ.